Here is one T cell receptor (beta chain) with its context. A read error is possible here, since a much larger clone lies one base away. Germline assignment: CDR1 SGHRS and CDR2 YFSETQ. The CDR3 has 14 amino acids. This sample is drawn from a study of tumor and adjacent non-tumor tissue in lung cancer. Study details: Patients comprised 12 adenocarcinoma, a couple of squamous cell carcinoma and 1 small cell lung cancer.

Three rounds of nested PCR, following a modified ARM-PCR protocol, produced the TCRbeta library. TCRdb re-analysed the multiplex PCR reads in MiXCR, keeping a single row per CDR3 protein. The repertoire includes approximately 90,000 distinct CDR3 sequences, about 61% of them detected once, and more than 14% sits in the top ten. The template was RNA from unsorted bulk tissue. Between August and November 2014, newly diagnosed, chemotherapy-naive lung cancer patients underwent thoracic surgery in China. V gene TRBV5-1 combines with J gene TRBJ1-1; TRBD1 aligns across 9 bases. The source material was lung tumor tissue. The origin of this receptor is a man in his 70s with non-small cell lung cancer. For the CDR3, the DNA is TGCGTCAGCATCCCCGGGACAGGGACCCCTGAAGCTTTCTTT. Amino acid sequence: CVSIPGTGTPEAFF.